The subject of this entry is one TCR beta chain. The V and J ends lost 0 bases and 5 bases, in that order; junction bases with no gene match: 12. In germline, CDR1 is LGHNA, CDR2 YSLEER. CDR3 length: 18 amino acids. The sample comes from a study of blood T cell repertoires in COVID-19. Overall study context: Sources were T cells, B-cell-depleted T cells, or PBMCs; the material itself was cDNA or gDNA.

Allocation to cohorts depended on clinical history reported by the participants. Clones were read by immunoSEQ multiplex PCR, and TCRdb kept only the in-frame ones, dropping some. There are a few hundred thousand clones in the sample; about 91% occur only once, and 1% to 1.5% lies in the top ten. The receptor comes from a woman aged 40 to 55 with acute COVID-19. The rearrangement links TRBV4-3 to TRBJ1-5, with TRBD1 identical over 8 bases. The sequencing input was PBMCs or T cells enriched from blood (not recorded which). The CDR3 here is CASSQDLPGTGLDQPQHF. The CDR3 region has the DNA TGCGCCAGCAGCCAAGATCTCCCCGGGACAGGCTTGGATCAGCCCCAGCATTTT.